A single sample is the source of the 14 T cell receptor beta chains below, sequenced in a study of OX40 agonist ivuxolimab in advanced cancers. Sequenced by immunoSEQ multiplex PCR; TCRdb stores in-frame clones only, minus some. Here the sample spans roughly 64,000 clones, 84% being singletons. Here the sequenced sample was CD4+ or CD8+ T cells sorted from blood, taken in a trial of the OX40 agonist ivuxolimab. The receptors shown here come from an adult with an advanced solid tumor such as melanoma, head and neck, liver or kidney cancer.

J is TRBJ1-3 and V is TRBV28; 8 nucleotides line up with TRBD1. After removal of 5 bases from V and 2 bases from J, the junction contained 8 bases not matched to a gene. The CDR3 has 16 amino acids. The germline V gene has CDR1 MDHEN and CDR2 SYDVKM. CDR3 residues: CASSAGQGITGNTIYF. The CDR3 bases are TGTGCCAGCAGTGCTGGACAGGGTATAACTGGAAACACCATATATTTT. Together with reference TRBV28 and TRBJ1-3, the CDR3 gives the full variable domain: DVKVTQSSRYLVKRTGEKVFLECVQDMDHENMFWYRQDPGLGLRLIYFSYDVKMKEKGDIPEGYSVSREKKERFSLILESASTNQTSMYLCASSAGQGITGNTIYFGEGSWLTVV.

This clone was detected a few times. The genes are TRBV7-2 and TRBJ1-2; D is undetermined. CDR3 length: 11 amino acids. Germline V lookup: CDR1 SGHTA, CDR2 FQGNSA. V shed 4 bases and J shed 9 bases, with 9 bases lying between them. CDR3 bases: TGTGCCAGCAGCTCACCACCGAGCTACACCTTC. It specifies CASSSPPSYTF.

The chain carries TRBV5-4 and TRBJ2-7, with 14 bases identical to TRBD2. In germline, CDR1 is SGHNT, CDR2 YYREEE (reference sequence). Losses at the gene ends were 4 bases for V and 2 bases for J; bases not matched to a gene: 2. The CDR3 covers 15 residues. The CDR3: CASSRTSGRTYEQYF. For the CDR3, the DNA is TGTGCCAGCAGCCGGACTAGCGGGAGGACCTACGAGCAGTACTTC.

This clone occurred once. V and J are TRBV6-1 and TRBJ1-5; D not resolved. The CDR3 spans 15 residues. Germline V lookup: CDR1 MNHNS, CDR2 SASEGT. V was trimmed by 6 bases and J by 0 bases, leaving 12 bases between them. In DNA, the CDR3 is TGTGCCAGCAGACTGACTGTTCATAGCAATCAGCCCCAGCATTTT. It codes for CASRLTVHSNQPQHF.

J is TRBJ2-7 and V is TRBV11-2; 14 bases are shared with TRBD2. Germline lookup yields CDR1 SGHAT and CDR2 FQNNGV. The CDR3 runs 15 residues. J was trimmed by 5 bases and V by 5 bases; bases with no gene match: 5. In DNA form, the CDR3 reads TGTGCCAGCAGCAAGGGACTAGCGGGAGTCCACGAGCAGTACTTC. Translation: CASSKGLAGVHEQYF. Looking up the rest from reference TRBV11-2 and TRBJ2-7 gives the full variable domain: EAGVAQSPRYKIIEKRQSVAFWCNPISGHATLYWYQQILGQGPKLLIQFQNNGVVDDSQLPKDRFSAERLKGVDSTLKIQPAKLEDSAVYLCASSKGLAGVHEQYFGPGTRLTVT.

The chain links TRBV5-8 to TRBJ2-1, with D possibly being TRBD1 (5 bases). Germline CDR1 is SGHTS and CDR2 is YDEGEE. Between the trimmed V and J ends, which lost 7 bases and 7 bases, there was a span of 21 bases. The CDR3 loop spans 15 amino acids. The CDR3 nucleotides are TGTGCCAGCCCAAAAGGGGTCATGCTAGGGAATGAGCAGTTCTTC. Translated: CASPKGVMLGNEQFF.

The table lists this clone with a few counts. This chain links TRBV6-5 with TRBJ1-1; no reliable D call. Germline V CDR1 and CDR2: MNHEY, SVGAGI. The CDR3 sequence is 15 residues long. V lost 0 bases, J lost 1 base, and 9 bases lay in between. CDR3 bases: TGTGCCAGCAGTTACTCCAGCCCGAAGAACACTGAAGCTTTCTTT. Its protein product is CASSYSSPKNTEAFF.

The chain links TRBV28 to TRBJ2-7; 8 bases fit TRBD2. This CDR3 has 16 amino acids. V shed 6 bases and J 2 bases; nucleotides not matched to a gene: 12. Per the germline V gene, CDR1 is MDHEN and CDR2 is SYDVKM. Written as DNA, the CDR3 is TGTGCCAGCAGACCCCCGGGGGGGCAGGGCACCTACGAGCAGTACTTC. Residues: CASRPPGGQGTYEQYF.

The chain couples TRBV19 to TRBJ2-2; D uncertain. Trimming removed 9 bases at V and 0 bases at J, with 11 bases between. Germline V lookup: CDR1 LNHDA, CDR2 SQIVND (reference sequence). The CDR3 extends over 14 amino acids. CDR3 DNA: TGTGCCAGCTCCGGGCCAACGAACACCGGGGAGCTGTTTTTT. It specifies CASSGPTNTGELFF.

This chain links TRBV28 with TRBJ2-7; 8 bases match TRBD1. This CDR3 has 15 residues. With V trimmed by 5 bases and J by 3 bases, 9 bases remained unmatched. Germline V gene lookup returns CDR1 MDHEN and CDR2 SYDVKM. CDR3 in DNA: TGTGCCAGCAGTGCGCAGGACAGGGTATTCTACGAGCAGTACTTC. Protein sequence: CASSAQDRVFYEQYF. The full variable domain, in which reference TRBV28 and TRBJ2-7 provide the parts outside the CDR3, is DVKVTQSSRYLVKRTGEKVFLECVQDMDHENMFWYRQDPGLGLRLIYFSYDVKMKEKGDIPEGYSVSREKKERFSLILESASTNQTSMYLCASSAQDRVFYEQYFGPGTRLTVT.

The genes are TRBV5-4 and TRBJ2-5; the D gene is possibly TRBD1 (5 bases). Germline V gene sequence: CDR1 SGHNT, CDR2 YYREEE (reference sequence). The CDR3 is made up of 14 amino acids. V was clipped by 4 bases and J by 2 bases, with 12 bases between them. CDR3 bases: TGTGCCAGCAGCCTCCGGACAAAACAAGAGACCCAGTACTTC. Translating gives CASSLRTKQETQYF. Full variable domain (missing parts from reference TRBV5-4 and TRBJ2-5): ETGVTQSPTHLIKTRGQQVTLRCSSQSGHNTVSWYQQALGQGPQFIFQYYREEENGRGNFPPRFSGLQFPNYSSELNVNALELDDSALYLCASSLRTKQETQYFGPGTRLLVL.

This chain uses TRBV30 with TRBJ2-7; a possible D gene is TRBD1 (6 bases). The CDR3 is 15 amino acids. Germline CDR1 reads GTSNPN; CDR2 reads SVGIG (reference sequence). V dropped 3 bases and J dropped 5 bases, with 20 bases sitting between them. The CDR3 sequence: CAWRYLDRANHEQYF. The CDR3 DNA reads as TGTGCCTGGAGATACCTGGACAGAGCCAACCACGAGCAGTACTTC. The full variable domain, with the rest looked up from reference TRBV30 and TRBJ2-7, is SQTIHQWPATLVQPVGSPLSLECTVEGTSNPNLYWYRQAAGRGLQLLFYSVGIGQISSEVPQNLSASRPQDRQFILSSKKLLLSDSGFYLCAWRYLDRANHEQYFGPGTRLTVT.

The V gene is TRBV5-6, the J gene TRBJ2-2; D is ambiguous. The CDR3 is made up of 14 amino acids. The germline CDR1 and CDR2 sequences are SGHDT and YYEEEE. V lost 2 bases and J 4 bases, leaving 9 bases between the germline ends. CDR3 nucleotides: TGTGCCAGCAGCTTCCCGGTGATCACCGGGGAGCTGTTTTTT. This sequence encodes CASSFPVITGELFF. The full variable domain, with the rest looked up from reference TRBV5-6 and TRBJ2-2, is DAGVTQSPTHLIKTRGQQVTLRCSPKSGHDTVSWYQQALGQGPQFIFQYYEEEERQRGNFPDRFSGHQFPNYSSELNVNALLLGDSALYLCASSFPVITGELFFGEGSRLTVL.

V and J are TRBV5-1 and TRBJ1-2; 8 bases match TRBD1. V dropped 4 bases and J dropped 6; count of bases not matched to a gene: 2. The CDR3 has 12 residues. The germline V gene has CDR1 SGHRS and CDR2 YFSETQ. CDR3 protein: CASSIQGDGYTF. The CDR3 coding sequence is TGCGCCAGCAGCATACAGGGGGATGGCTACACCTTC.